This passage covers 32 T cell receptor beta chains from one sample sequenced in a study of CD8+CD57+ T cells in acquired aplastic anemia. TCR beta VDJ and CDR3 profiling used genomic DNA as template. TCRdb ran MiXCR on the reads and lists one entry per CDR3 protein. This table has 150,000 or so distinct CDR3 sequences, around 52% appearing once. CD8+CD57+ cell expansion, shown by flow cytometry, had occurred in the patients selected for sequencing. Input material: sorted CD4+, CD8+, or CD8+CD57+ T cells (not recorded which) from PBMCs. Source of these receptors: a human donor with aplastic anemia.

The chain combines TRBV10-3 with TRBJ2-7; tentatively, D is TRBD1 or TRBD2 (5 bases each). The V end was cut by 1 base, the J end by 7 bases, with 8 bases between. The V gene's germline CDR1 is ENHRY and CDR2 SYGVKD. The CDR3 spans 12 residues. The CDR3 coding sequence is TGTGCCATCAGTGAGTTCAGGGAGGAGCAGTACTTC. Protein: CAISEFREEQYF.

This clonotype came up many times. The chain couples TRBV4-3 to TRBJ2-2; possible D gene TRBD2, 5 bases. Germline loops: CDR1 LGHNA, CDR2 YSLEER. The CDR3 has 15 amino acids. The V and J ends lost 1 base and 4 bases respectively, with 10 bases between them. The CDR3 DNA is TGCGCCAGCAGCCAAGGAGCGGCCACCACCGGGGAGCTGTTTTTT. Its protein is CASSQGAATTGELFF.

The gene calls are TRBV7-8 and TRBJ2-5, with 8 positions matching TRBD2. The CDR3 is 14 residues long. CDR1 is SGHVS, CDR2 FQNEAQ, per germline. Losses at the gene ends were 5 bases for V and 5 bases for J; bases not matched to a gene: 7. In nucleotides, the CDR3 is TGTGCCAGCAGCACCCCTGAGCGGGGGGAGACCCAGTACTTC. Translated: CASSTPERGETQYF.

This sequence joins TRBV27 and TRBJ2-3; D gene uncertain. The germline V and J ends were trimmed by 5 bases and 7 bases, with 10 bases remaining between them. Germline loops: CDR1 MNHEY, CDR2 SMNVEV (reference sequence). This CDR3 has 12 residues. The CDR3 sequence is CASSPSPYTQYF. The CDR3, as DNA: TGTGCCAGCAGTCCCTCTCCCTATACGCAGTATTTT.

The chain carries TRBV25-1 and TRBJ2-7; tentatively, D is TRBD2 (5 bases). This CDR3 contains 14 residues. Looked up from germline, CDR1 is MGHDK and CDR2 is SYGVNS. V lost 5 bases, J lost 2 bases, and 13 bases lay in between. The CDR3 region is CASSRGMPTYEQYF. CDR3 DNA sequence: TGTGCCAGCAGTAGAGGGATGCCTACCTACGAGCAGTACTTC.

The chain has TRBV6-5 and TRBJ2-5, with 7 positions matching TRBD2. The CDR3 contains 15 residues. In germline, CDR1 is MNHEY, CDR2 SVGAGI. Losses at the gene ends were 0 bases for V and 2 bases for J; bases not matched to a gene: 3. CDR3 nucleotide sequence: TGTGCCAGCAGTTACTCAGCTAGCGGTCAAGAGACCCAGTACTTC. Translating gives CASSYSASGQETQYF.

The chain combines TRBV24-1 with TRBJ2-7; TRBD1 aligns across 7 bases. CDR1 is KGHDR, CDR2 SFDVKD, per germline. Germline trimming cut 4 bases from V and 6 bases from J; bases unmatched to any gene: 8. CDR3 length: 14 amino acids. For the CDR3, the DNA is TGTGCCACCAGTGAATCGGACAGGATCGGCGAGCAGTACTTC. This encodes CATSESDRIGEQYF.

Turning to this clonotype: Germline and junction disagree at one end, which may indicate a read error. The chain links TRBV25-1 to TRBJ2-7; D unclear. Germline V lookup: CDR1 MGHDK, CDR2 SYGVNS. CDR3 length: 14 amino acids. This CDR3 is CTSSEWVRSYEQYF. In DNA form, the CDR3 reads TGTACCAGCAGTGAATGGGTCAGGAGCTACGAGCAGTACTTC.

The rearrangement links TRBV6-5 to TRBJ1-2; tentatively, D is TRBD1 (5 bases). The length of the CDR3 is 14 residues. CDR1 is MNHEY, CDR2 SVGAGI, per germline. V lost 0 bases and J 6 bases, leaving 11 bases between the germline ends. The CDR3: CASSYSGLGDGYTF. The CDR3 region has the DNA TGTGCCAGCAGTTACTCGGGGCTGGGGGATGGCTACACCTTC.

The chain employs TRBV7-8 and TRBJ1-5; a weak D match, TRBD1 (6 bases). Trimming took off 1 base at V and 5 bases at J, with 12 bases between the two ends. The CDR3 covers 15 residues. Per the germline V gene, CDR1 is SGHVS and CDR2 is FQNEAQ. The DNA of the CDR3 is TGTGCCAGCAGCTTAGGGACAGAATGGTATCAGCCCCAGCATTTT. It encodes CASSLGTEWYQPQHF. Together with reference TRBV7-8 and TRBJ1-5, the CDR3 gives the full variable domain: GAGVSQSPRYKVAKRGQDVALRCDPISGHVSLFWYQQALGQGPEFLTYFQNEAQLDKSGLPSDRFFAERPEGSVSTLKIQRTQQEDSAVYLCASSLGTEWYQPQHFGDGTRLSIL.

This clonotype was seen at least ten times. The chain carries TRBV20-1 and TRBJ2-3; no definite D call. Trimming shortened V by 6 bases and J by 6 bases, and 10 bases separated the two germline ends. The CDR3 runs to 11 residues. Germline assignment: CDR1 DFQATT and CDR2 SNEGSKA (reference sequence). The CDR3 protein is CSASISDTQYF. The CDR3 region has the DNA TGCAGTGCATCCATCTCGGATACGCAGTATTTT.

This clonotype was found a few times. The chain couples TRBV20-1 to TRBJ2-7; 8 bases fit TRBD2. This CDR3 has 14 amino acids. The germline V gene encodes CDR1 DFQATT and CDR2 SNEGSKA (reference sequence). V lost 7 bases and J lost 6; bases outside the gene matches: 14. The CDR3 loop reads CSVSAGREVAEQYF. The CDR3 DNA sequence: TGCAGTGTCAGCGCGGGGCGGGAGGTGGCCGAGCAGTACTTC.

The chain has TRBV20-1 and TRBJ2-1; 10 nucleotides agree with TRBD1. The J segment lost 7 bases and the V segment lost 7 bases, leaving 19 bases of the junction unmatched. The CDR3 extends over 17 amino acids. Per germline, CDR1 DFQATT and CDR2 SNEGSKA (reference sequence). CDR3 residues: CSVADYWDRGLGNEQFF. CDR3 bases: TGCAGTGTTGCGGATTACTGGGACAGGGGACTCGGTAATGAGCAGTTCTTC.

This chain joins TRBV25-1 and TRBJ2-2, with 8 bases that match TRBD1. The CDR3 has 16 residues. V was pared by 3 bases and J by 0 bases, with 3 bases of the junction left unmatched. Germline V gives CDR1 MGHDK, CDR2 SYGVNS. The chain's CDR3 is CASSEQGAPNTGELFF. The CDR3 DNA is TGTGCCAGCAGTGAGCAGGGGGCCCCGAACACCGGGGAGCTGTTTTTT.

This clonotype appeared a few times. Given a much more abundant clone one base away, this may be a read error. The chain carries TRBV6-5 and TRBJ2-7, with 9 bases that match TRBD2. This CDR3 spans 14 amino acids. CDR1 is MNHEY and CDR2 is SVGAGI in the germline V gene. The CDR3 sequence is CANSLSGRSYEQYF. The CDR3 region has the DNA TGTGCCAACAGTTTAAGCGGGAGGTCCTACGAGCAGTACTTC.

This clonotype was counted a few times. CDR3 in DNA: TGTGCCAGCAGCCTCACCGGAGCTTTCTTT. It codes for CASSLTGAFF. This chain joins TRBV2 and TRBJ1-1, with D hard to call. V was shortened by 6 bases and J by 10 bases, with 9 bases between the two germline ends. The germline gives CDR1 SNHLY, CDR2 FYNNEI. The CDR3 covers 10 residues.

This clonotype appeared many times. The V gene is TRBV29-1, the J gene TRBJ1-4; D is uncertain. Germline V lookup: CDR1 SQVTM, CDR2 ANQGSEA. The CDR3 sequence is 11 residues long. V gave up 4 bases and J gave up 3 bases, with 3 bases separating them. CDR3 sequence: CSVVSNEKLFF. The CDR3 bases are TGCAGCGTTGTTTCTAATGAAAAACTGTTTTTT.

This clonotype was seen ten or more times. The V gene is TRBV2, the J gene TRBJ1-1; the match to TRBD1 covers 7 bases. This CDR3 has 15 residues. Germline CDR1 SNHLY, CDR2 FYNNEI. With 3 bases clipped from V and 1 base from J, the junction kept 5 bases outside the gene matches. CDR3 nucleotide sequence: TGTGCCAGCAGTGATGCCGGGACAGAGAACACTGAAGCTTTCTTT. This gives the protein CASSDAGTENTEAFF.

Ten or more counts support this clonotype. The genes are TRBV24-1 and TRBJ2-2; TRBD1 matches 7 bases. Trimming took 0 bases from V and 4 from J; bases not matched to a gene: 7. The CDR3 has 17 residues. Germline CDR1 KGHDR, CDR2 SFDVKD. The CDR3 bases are TGTGCCACCAGTGATTTGCGAGGGGGCGATGTCACCGGGGAGCTGTTTTTT. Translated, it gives CATSDLRGGDVTGELFF.

CDR3 sequence (DNA): TGTGCCACCAGCGGCCCAGGCCCGAACACCGGGGAGCTGTTTTTT. Its protein is CATSGPGPNTGELFF. V and J are TRBV24-1 and TRBJ2-2; D not resolved. The CDR3 is 15 amino acids. Germline V lookup: CDR1 KGHDR, CDR2 SFDVKD. Between the trimmed V and J ends, which lost 7 bases and 0 bases, there was a span of 11 bases.

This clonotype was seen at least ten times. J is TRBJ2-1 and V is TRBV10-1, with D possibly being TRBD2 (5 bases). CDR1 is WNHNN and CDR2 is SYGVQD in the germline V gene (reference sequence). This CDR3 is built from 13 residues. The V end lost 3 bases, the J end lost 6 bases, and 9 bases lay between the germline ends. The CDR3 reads CASSDSGTNEQFF. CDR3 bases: TGCGCCAGCAGTGATTCGGGAACCAATGAGCAGTTCTTC.

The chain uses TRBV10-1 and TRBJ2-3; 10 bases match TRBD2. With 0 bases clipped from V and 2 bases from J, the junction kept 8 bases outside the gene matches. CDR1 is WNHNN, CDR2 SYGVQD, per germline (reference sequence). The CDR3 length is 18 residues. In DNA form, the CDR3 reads TGCGCCAGCAGTGAGTCCCTACGCACTAGCGGGGACACAGATACGCAGTATTTT. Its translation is CASSESLRTSGDTDTQYF.

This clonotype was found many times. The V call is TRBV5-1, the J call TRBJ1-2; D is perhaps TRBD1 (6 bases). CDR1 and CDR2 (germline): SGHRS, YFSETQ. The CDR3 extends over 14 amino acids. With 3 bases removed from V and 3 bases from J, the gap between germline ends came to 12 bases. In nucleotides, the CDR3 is TGCGCCAGCAGCTGGACCGGGACACACTATGGCTACACCTTC. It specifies CASSWTGTHYGYTF. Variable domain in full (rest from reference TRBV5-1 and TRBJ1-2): KAGVTQTPRYLIKTRGQQVTLSCSPISGHRSVSWYQQTPGQGLQFLFEYFSETQRNKGNFPGRFSGRQFSNSRSEMNVSTLELGDSALYLCASSWTGTHYGYTFGSGTRLTVV.

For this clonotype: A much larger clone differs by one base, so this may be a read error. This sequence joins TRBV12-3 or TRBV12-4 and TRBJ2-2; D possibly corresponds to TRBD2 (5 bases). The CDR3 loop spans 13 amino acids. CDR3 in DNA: TGTGCCAGCAGTTTAGGGTGGGCCGGGGAGCGGTTTTTT. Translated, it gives CASSLGWAGERFF.

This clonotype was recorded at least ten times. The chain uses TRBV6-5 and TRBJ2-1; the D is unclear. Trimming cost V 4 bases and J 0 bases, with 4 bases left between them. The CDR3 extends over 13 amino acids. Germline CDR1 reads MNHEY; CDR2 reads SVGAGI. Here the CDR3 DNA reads TGTGCCAGCAGTTCGGCCTCCTACAATGAGCAGTTCTTC. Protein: CASSSASYNEQFF.

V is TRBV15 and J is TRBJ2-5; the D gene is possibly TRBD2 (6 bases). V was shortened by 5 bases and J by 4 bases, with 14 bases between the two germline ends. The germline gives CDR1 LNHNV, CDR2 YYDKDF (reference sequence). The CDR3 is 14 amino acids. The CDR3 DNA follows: TGTGCCACCAGCGGAAGGGGAGGTGGAGAGACCCAGTACTTC. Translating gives CATSGRGGGETQYF. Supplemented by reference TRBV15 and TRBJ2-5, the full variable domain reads DAMVIQNPRYQVTQFGKPVTLSCSQTLNHNVMYWYQQKSSQAPKLLFHYYDKDFNNEADTPDNFQSRRPNTSFCFLDIRSPGLGDTAMYLCATSGRGGGETQYFGPGTRLLVL.

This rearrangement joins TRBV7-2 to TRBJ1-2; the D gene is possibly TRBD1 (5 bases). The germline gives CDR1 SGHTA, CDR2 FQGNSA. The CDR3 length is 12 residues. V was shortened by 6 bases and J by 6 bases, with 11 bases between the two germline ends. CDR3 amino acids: CASRGGGDGYTF. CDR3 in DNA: TGTGCCAGCAGAGGAGGAGGGGATGGCTACACCTTC.

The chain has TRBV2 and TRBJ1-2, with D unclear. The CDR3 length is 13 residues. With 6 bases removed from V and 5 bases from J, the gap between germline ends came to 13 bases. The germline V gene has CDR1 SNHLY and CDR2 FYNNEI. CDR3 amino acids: CASRSEQLYGYTF. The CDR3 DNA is TGTGCCAGCAGGTCCGAACAGTTGTATGGCTACACCTTC. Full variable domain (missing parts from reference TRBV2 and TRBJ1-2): EPEVTQTPSHQVTQMGQEVILRCVPISNHLYFYWYRQILGQKVEFLVSFYNNEISEKSEIFDDQFSVERPDGSNFTLKIRSTKLEDSAMYFCASRSEQLYGYTFGSGTRLTVV.

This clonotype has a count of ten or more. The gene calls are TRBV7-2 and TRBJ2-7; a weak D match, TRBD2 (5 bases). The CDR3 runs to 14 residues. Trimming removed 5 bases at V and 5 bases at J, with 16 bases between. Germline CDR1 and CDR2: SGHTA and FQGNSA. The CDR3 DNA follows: TGTGCCAGCAGCCCCACGTGGAGGATCCACGAGCAGTACTTC. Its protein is CASSPTWRIHEQYF.

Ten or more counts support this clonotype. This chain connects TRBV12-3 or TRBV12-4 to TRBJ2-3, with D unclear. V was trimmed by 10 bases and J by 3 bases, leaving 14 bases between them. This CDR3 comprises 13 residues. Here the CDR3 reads CAISPAWTDTQYF. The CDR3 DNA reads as TGTGCCATCTCCCCGGCGTGGACAGATACGCAGTATTTT.

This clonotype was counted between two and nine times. This chain's CDR3 is CASSLDGTTFTDTQYF. CDR3 nucleotide sequence: TGCGCCAGCAGCCTGGATGGGACTACGTTCACAGATACGCAGTATTTT. V is TRBV5-1 and J is TRBJ2-3, with 7 nucleotides matching TRBD2. With V trimmed by 4 bases and J by 2 bases, 10 bases remained unmatched. The CDR3 has 16 amino acids. CDR1 is SGHRS and CDR2 is YFSETQ in the germline V gene. Full variable domain (missing parts from reference TRBV5-1 and TRBJ2-3): KAGVTQTPRYLIKTRGQQVTLSCSPISGHRSVSWYQQTPGQGLQFLFEYFSETQRNKGNFPGRFSGRQFSNSRSEMNVSTLELGDSALYLCASSLDGTTFTDTQYFGPGTRLTVL.

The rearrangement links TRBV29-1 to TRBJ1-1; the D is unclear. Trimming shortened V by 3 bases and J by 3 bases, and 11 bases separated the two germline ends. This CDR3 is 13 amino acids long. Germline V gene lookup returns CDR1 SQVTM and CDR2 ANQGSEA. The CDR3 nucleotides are TGCAGCGTTGATCGGGGAGTGGACACTGAAGCTTTCTTT. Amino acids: CSVDRGVDTEAFF.